This entry features one T cell receptor (beta chain) sequence. Its antigen is undetermined. Described time point: peripheral blood 6 weeks after treatment start. This sample was taken from a study of PD-L1 blockade in urothelial cancer. The wider study: Atezolizumab 1,200 mg was given intravenously every 3 weeks, starting 2014. Samples of blood were analyzed 3 weeks (second dose) and 6 weeks after treatment start. Blood samples had a median of 141,255 T cells. Regarding the study as a whole: Below-median TCR clonality that was measured in pretreatment blood predicted better survival.

V was shortened by 4 bases and J by 6 bases, with 20 bases between the two germline ends. Germline V gene data show CDR1 as SGDLS and CDR2 as YYNGEE. The CDR3 is made up of 16 amino acids. Assay used: immunoSEQ multiplex PCR; TCRdb lists only in-frame clones, some missing. The data show around 46,000 clones, more than 75% seen once. The sequence came from a man between 60 and 75 years old with urothelial cancer. The sequenced sample was PBMCs, obtained around atezolizumab (anti-PD-L1) treatment. The chain couples TRBV9 to TRBJ2-1; D is unresolved. CDR3 in amino acids: CASSPLREMYFNEQFF. CDR3 nucleotides: TGTGCCAGCAGCCCCCTCCGAGAGATGTATTTCAATGAGCAGTTCTTC.